Each of the 23 T cell receptor beta chains below was sequenced from the same sample in a study of blood T cell repertoires in COVID-19. Only in-frame clones appear in the TCRdb table, and some are missing; sequencing was by immunoSEQ multiplex PCR. The data hold 100,000 to 150,000 clones, with 86% observed a single time. The sequenced sample was peripheral blood. These receptors came from a woman aged 70 to 79 with COVID-19, enrolled during active disease.

This chain uses TRBV27 with TRBJ2-3, with D possibly being TRBD1 (6 bases). The CDR3 runs to 14 residues. Per germline, CDR1 MNHEY and CDR2 SMNVEV (reference sequence). V was clipped by 7 bases and J by 0 bases, with 11 bases between them. The CDR3 nucleotides read TGTGCCAGCAACCCAGGGGCGAGCACAGATACGCAGTATTTT. Its protein product is CASNPGASTDTQYF.

The chain joins TRBV9 to TRBJ1-2, with 8 bases lining up with TRBD1. V was clipped by 3 bases and J by 5 bases; unmatched bases: 3. The germline gives CDR1 SGDLS, CDR2 YYNGEE. The CDR3 runs to 13 residues. This CDR3 is CASSATGGYGYTF. CDR3 DNA sequence: TGTGCCAGCAGCGCCACAGGGGGGTATGGCTACACCTTC.

The rearrangement uses TRBV9 and TRBJ2-1, with 7 bases aligning to TRBD2. CDR1 SGDLS and CDR2 YYNGEE come from the germline V gene. The CDR3 contains 17 residues. The V segment lost 0 bases and the J segment 1 base; nucleotides outside the gene matches: 7. The CDR3 DNA follows: TGTGCCAGCAGCGTAGCGGTTGGGGGGGGATCCTACAATGAGCAGTTCTTC. Translated, it gives CASSVAVGGGSYNEQFF.

The count of this clone is one. The V gene is TRBV27, the J gene TRBJ1-2, with 11 bases that match TRBD1. The trim removed 8 bases at V and 0 bases at J, leaving 2 bases unmatched. This CDR3 comprises 14 residues. Germline CDR1 is MNHEY and CDR2 is SMNVEV (reference sequence). The CDR3 DNA follows: TGTGCCAGCTTGGGACAGGGGGCTAACTATGGCTACACCTTC. Protein sequence: CASLGQGANYGYTF.

The chain recombines TRBV5-1 with TRBJ1-3, with 7 positions matching TRBD1. After removal of 4 bases from V and 4 bases from J, the junction contained 2 bases not matched to a gene. Looked up from germline, CDR1 is SGHRS and CDR2 is YFSETQ. The CDR3 is 13 residues long. The CDR3 DNA sequence: TGCGCCAGCAGCACGGGACAGGGAAACACCATATATTTT. This sequence encodes CASSTGQGNTIYF.

The CDR3 is CASSRPDKGSTNYGYTF. CDR3 in DNA: TGTGCCAGCAGCCGCCCGGACAAGGGCTCAACTAACTATGGCTACACCTTC. This chain connects TRBV28 to TRBJ1-2; perhaps TRBD1 as D (5 bases). V was clipped by 6 bases and J by 0 bases, with 20 bases between them. The germline V gene encodes CDR1 MDHEN and CDR2 SYDVKM. The CDR3 is made up of 17 amino acids.

V is TRBV6-1 and J is TRBJ2-3, with a possible D match to TRBD1 (6 bases). The CDR3 extends over 15 amino acids. Trimming pared 5 bases from V and 0 bases from J, leaving 12 bases between. The germline gives CDR1 MNHNS, CDR2 SASEGT. CDR3 sequence (DNA): TGTGCCAGCAGTTTAAGGGACATCAGCACAGATACGCAGTATTTT. It translates to CASSLRDISTDTQYF.

This clone was observed once. The CDR3 protein is CASQQGNSPLHF. DNA of the CDR3: TGTGCCAGTCAGCAGGGAAATTCACCCCTCCACTTT. The chain uses TRBV19 and TRBJ1-6, with D perhaps TRBD1 (5 bases). The CDR3 is made up of 12 amino acids. V lost 8 bases and J 7 bases, leaving 9 bases between the germline ends. Germline V lookup: CDR1 LNHDA, CDR2 SQIVND (reference sequence). Combining the CDR3 with reference TRBV19 and TRBJ1-6 gives the whole variable domain DGGITQSPKYLFRKEGQNVTLSCEQNLNHDAMYWYRQDPGQGLRLIYYSQIVNDFQKGDIAEGYSVSREKKESFPLTVTSAQKNPTAFYLCASQQGNSPLHFGNGTRLTVT.

In the case of this clone: The junction and the germline gene differ at one end; a read error may be behind it. This sequence joins TRBV18 and TRBJ2-7; 7 positions match TRBD1. Germline V gene sequence: CDR1 KGHSH, CDR2 LQKENI. This CDR3 is 14 amino acids long. The CDR3 nucleotides read TGTGCCACCTCACCGGGGACAGCCTCCTACGAGCAGTACTTC. This sequence encodes CATSPGTASYEQYF.

This rearrangement joins TRBV6-6 to TRBJ1-5; D call uncertain. CDR3 length equals 15 residues. Looked up from germline, CDR1 is MNHNY and CDR2 is SVGAGI (reference sequence). The ends were cut back, 4 bases at V and 6 bases at J, with 16 bases in the middle. The CDR3 nucleotides are TGTGCCAGCAGTTTATCCCGGGGTTCTTTTCAGCCCCAGCATTTT. This encodes CASSLSRGSFQPQHF.

Here the CDR3 DNA reads TGTGCCAGCAGCTTCATACCAGAGGGGACCCAGTACTTC. Protein sequence: CASSFIPEGTQYF. V usage is TRBV7-9 and J usage is TRBJ2-5; D might be TRBD2 (5 bases). The CDR3 is 13 amino acids. The V gene's germline CDR1 is SEHNR and CDR2 FQNEAQ (reference sequence). V lost 3 bases to trimming and J lost 7 bases, with 12 bases between them.

The chain has TRBV29-1 and TRBJ1-1; TRBD1 might be the D (6 bases). Trimming cost V 7 bases and J 1 base, with 7 bases left between them. CDR3 length: 11 amino acids. Germline CDR1 is SQVTM and CDR2 is ANQGSEA. The CDR3 is CSGGRNTEAFF. DNA of the CDR3: TGCAGCGGGGGGCGGAACACTGAAGCTTTCTTT.

This clone was detected once. This rearrangement joins TRBV3-1 (or the pseudogene TRBV3-2) to TRBJ1-2, with 9 nucleotides matching TRBD1. The CDR3 sequence is 14 residues long. The J segment lost 6 bases and the V segment lost 1 base, leaving 3 bases of the junction unmatched. The germline CDR1 and CDR2 sequences are LGHDT and YNNKEL (reference sequence). In DNA form, the CDR3 reads TGTGCCAGCAGCCAAGGGCGGGACAGGGATGGCTACACCTTC. This encodes CASSQGRDRDGYTF.

The chain carries TRBV11-2 and TRBJ2-7; the match to TRBD1 covers 7 bases. Germline lookup yields CDR1 SGHAT and CDR2 FQNNGV. This CDR3 spans 15 amino acids. Germline trimming cut 5 bases from V and 2 bases from J; bases unmatched to any gene: 9. CDR3 amino acids: CASSRRRQGTYEQYF. CDR3 bases: TGTGCCAGCAGCCGACGGAGACAGGGTACCTACGAGCAGTACTTC.

The V gene is TRBV7-8, the J gene TRBJ1-5; 8 nucleotides align to TRBD1. V shed 3 bases, J shed 1 base, and the junction held 14 bases outside the gene matches. CDR3 length: 19 residues. Germline CDR1 SGHVS, CDR2 FQNEAQ. The DNA for the CDR3 is TGTGCCAGCAGCTTCAACAACAGGGGGGCTGTGGGAAGCAATCAGCCCCAGCATTTT. It is translated as CASSFNNRGAVGSNQPQHF.

This clone was observed a handful of times. This CDR3 reads CASSQTLPYEQYF. The CDR3, as DNA: TGTGCCAGCAGTCAGACACTCCCCTACGAGCAGTACTTC. The chain recombines TRBV3-1 (or the pseudogene TRBV3-2) with TRBJ2-7; D is undetermined. Germline V lookup: CDR1 LGHDT, CDR2 YNNKEL (reference sequence). Trimming took 6 bases from V and 2 from J, leaving 11 bases between them. The CDR3 has 13 amino acids.

The chain couples TRBV6-5 to TRBJ1-2; a possible D gene is TRBD1 (6 bases). CDR1 is MNHEY and CDR2 is SVGAGI in the germline V gene. Trimming pared 5 bases from V and 4 bases from J, leaving 17 bases between. The CDR3 extends over 15 amino acids. CDR3 sequence reads: CASSTGTWPLYGYTF. DNA of the CDR3: TGTGCCAGCAGTACCGGGACATGGCCCCTCTATGGCTACACCTTC.

J is TRBJ2-5 and V is TRBV27, with 7 bases identical to TRBD2. Germline V gene lookup returns CDR1 MNHEY and CDR2 SMNVEV (reference sequence). Losses at the gene ends were 3 bases for V and 0 bases for J; bases not matched to a gene: 7. The CDR3 totals 16 residues. The CDR3 spells CASSFVGLADQETQYF. The DNA for the CDR3 is TGTGCCAGCAGTTTCGTAGGGCTAGCGGACCAAGAGACCCAGTACTTC.

This clone was seen only once. This chain links TRBV5-1 with TRBJ1-2; 10 bases are shared with TRBD1. This CDR3 has 16 residues. V gave up 1 base and J gave up 5 bases; unmatched junction bases: 8. The V gene's germline CDR1 is SGHRS and CDR2 YFSETQ. Here the CDR3 DNA reads TGCGCCAGCAGCTTGACGACAGGGGGCGAAGGGTATGGCTACACCTTC. It codes for CASSLTTGGEGYGYTF. Looking up the rest from reference TRBV5-1 and TRBJ1-2 gives the full variable domain: KAGVTQTPRYLIKTRGQQVTLSCSPISGHRSVSWYQQTPGQGLQFLFEYFSETQRNKGNFPGRFSGRQFSNSRSEMNVSTLELGDSALYLCASSLTTGGEGYGYTFGSGTRLTVV.

In its sample, this clone was seen a few times. This chain joins TRBV5-1 and TRBJ1-6, with D unclear. V was clipped by 1 base and J by 7 bases, with 15 bases between them. Per germline, CDR1 SGHRS and CDR2 YFSETQ. The CDR3 length is 16 residues. The CDR3 reads CASSLFSGGRNSPLHF. The CDR3 coding sequence is TGCGCCAGCAGCTTGTTCTCAGGAGGAAGGAATTCACCCCTCCACTTT. Together with reference TRBV5-1 and TRBJ1-6, the CDR3 gives the full variable domain: KAGVTQTPRYLIKTRGQQVTLSCSPISGHRSVSWYQQTPGQGLQFLFEYFSETQRNKGNFPGRFSGRQFSNSRSEMNVSTLELGDSALYLCASSLFSGGRNSPLHFGNGTRLTVT.

The chain couples TRBV7-3 to TRBJ1-6, with 7 bases identical to TRBD1. V shed 6 bases, J shed 7 bases, and the junction held 6 bases outside the gene matches. There are 14 residues in the CDR3. The V gene's germline CDR1 is SGHTA and CDR2 FQGTGA. The CDR3 here is CASSSGTVNSPLHF. The CDR3 region has the DNA TGTGCCAGCAGTTCCGGGACAGTAAATTCACCCCTCCACTTT.

The chain employs TRBV19 and TRBJ2-7; 11 bases agree with TRBD2. Losses at the gene ends were 3 bases for V and 2 bases for J; bases not matched to a gene: 9. CDR3 length equals 17 residues. Germline lookup yields CDR1 LNHDA and CDR2 SQIVND (reference sequence). CDR3 nucleotide sequence: TGTGCCAGTAGTATGGTAAAAGGGACTAGCGGAACCTACGAGCAGTACTTC. Its protein product is CASSMVKGTSGTYEQYF.

This clone was counted a single time. This chain links TRBV27 with TRBJ2-7; 9 positions match TRBD1. The CDR3 loop spans 16 amino acids. From germline, CDR1 is MNHEY and CDR2 SMNVEV (reference sequence). Germline trimming cut 5 bases from V and 0 bases from J; bases unmatched to any gene: 8. For the CDR3, the DNA is TGTGCCAGCAGTCCACAGGGGGCAGGAGTCTCCTACGAGCAGTACTTC. This encodes CASSPQGAGVSYEQYF.